This TCR beta chain was identified in a study of identical twins. Study results and caveats: Those out-of-frame alpha sequences shared by twins showed an excess of low generation probability.

Each donor was a healthy Caucasian. The germline gives CDR1 SGHTA, CDR2 FQGTGA. V trimming: 5 bases; J trimming: 15 bases; junction bases outside the gene matches: 8. The CDR3 totals 12 residues. TCRdb redid the calling of the 5' RACE reads with MiXCR, one entry per CDR3 protein. The sample shows around 370,000 distinct CDR3 sequences, around 9.7% of them seen only once. This clonotype was recorded once. Antigen: not known. The TCR comes from a woman in her fifties or sixties in good health. The V call is TRBV7-3, the J call TRBJ2-2, with 8 bases identical to TRBD2. Input material: naive T cells sorted from blood. CDR3 in DNA: TGTGCCAGCAGCGAGGGGGGCGGGAGGATGTTTTTT. Amino acids: CASSEGGGRMFF. The variable domain in full, with the rest retrieved from reference TRBV7-3 and TRBJ2-2, is GAGVSQTPSNKVTEKGKYVELRCDPISGHTALYWYRQSLGQGPEFLIYFQGTGAADDSGLPNDRFFAVRPEGSVSTLKIQRTERGDSAVYLCASSEGGGRMFFGEGSRLTVL.